This T cell receptor (beta chain) was observed in a study of human T cells and chemical hapten exposure. On the study more broadly: The variation in per-sample TCR yields arose mainly from small differences in pooled library volumes. Notes on the study in general: Controls had significantly fewer large CDR3 similarity clusters than were formed by expanded TCRs.

Regarding time point: patch test 3, about 24 weeks after DPC sensitization. The treatment: therapeutic diphenylcyclopropenone sensitization with weekly scalp DPC. Ten or more counts support this clonotype. Its antigen is not identified. Authors' processing steps: The number of TCRs in each sample had a median of approximately 99,000 and spanned roughly 20,000 to 750,000. MiXCR, run by TCRdb on the RACE reads, gives a single entry per CDR3 protein. V and J calls and clone size were set by TCRdb, not the authors. The sample lists tens of thousands of distinct CDR3 sequences, over 8.5% occurring once. The J segment lost 4 bases and the V segment lost 6 bases, leaving 0 bases of the junction unmatched. The CDR3 runs 13 residues. CDR1 is SEHNR, CDR2 FQNEAQ, per germline (reference sequence).

The chain employs TRBV7-9 and TRBJ1-6; 7 nucleotides line up with TRBD1. This TCR came from a woman aged 45-65 years with alopecia areata. Some clones in this sample may be carry-over from other donors' samples. This specimen consisted of whole blood, obtained in connection with sensitization to the hapten diphenylcyclopropenone (DPC). The CDR3 nucleotides read TGTGCCAGCAGACAGGGGTATAATTCACCCCTCCACTTT. Amino acid sequence: CASRQGYNSPLHF. Filled out from reference TRBV7-9 and TRBJ1-6, the complete variable domain reads DTGVSQNPRHKITKRGQNVTFRCDPISEHNRLYWYRQTLGQGPEFLTYFQNEAQLEKSRLLSDRFSAERPKGSFSTLEIQRTEQGDSAMYLCASRQGYNSPLHFGNGTRLTVT.